This T cell receptor (beta chain) was sequenced during a study of cytomegalovirus exposure and HLA in healthy donors. Whole-study results and caveats: Cytomegalovirus association was assigned to more than 150 TCR beta chains. In a later analysis, the majority of CMV-associated beta chains seemingly showed HLA restriction. Later on, an analysis found that several of the most significant clusters appeared to be linked to common viral pathogens, which included parvovirus B19.

A multiplex PCR was run with 60 Vbeta primers and 13 Jbeta primers. Assay used: immunoSEQ multiplex PCR; TCRdb lists only in-frame clones, some missing. Of approximately 160,000 clones listed, around 80% were seen once; the top ten hold 4% to 5.5%. Details on this clone: Its matching antigen is unknown.

The receptor comes from a male donor in good health and CMV-seronegative. Sequencing was carried out using PBMCs.

The CDR3 loop reads CASSFTTDANYGYTF. DNA of the CDR3: TGTGCCAGCAGCTTTACGACAGATGCTAACTATGGCTACACCTTC. The V gene is TRBV11-2, the J gene TRBJ1-2, with D tentatively TRBD1 (5 bases). The CDR3 covers 15 residues. Germline CDR1 reads SGHAT; CDR2 reads FQNNGV. Between the trimmed V and J ends, which lost 3 bases and 0 bases, there was a span of 11 bases. The entire variable domain, with the rest obtained from reference TRBV11-2 and TRBJ1-2, is as follows: EAGVAQSPRYKIIEKRQSVAFWCNPISGHATLYWYQQILGQGPKLLIQFQNNGVVDDSQLPKDRFSAERLKGVDSTLKIQPAKLEDSAVYLCASSFTTDANYGYTFGSGTRLTVV.